Following are 17 T cell receptor beta chains from one sample sequenced in a study of T cell responses to AZD1222 COVID-19 vaccine. Clones were sequenced by immunoSEQ multiplex PCR, and TCRdb holds only the in-frame ones, with some missing. The sample consists of 100,000 or so clones, more than 85% of them appearing once. The sample was peripheral blood, taken 28 days after the second AZD1222 dose. Receptor source: an adult who received the AZD1222 COVID-19 vaccine.

This clone was detected only once. This chain links TRBV5-1 with TRBJ1-2; no reliable D call. Trimming took 4 bases from V and 3 from J, leaving 10 bases between them. The CDR3 extends over 13 amino acids. Per germline, CDR1 SGHRS and CDR2 YFSETQ. The CDR3 nucleotides read TGCGCCAGCAGCGGAGACTTGGACTATGGCTACACCTTC. This encodes CASSGDLDYGYTF.

This chain joins TRBV15 and TRBJ1-1; D unresolved. Germline CDR1 reads LNHNV; CDR2 reads YYDKDF (reference sequence). The V end was cut by 4 bases, the J end by 3 bases, with 18 bases between. This CDR3 spans 16 amino acids. Here the CDR3 reads CATSKGARGGYTEAFF. DNA for the CDR3: TGTGCCACCAGCAAGGGTGCTCGGGGAGGGTACACTGAAGCTTTCTTT. Complete variable domain (other parts from reference TRBV15 and TRBJ1-1): DAMVIQNPRYQVTQFGKPVTLSCSQTLNHNVMYWYQQKSSQAPKLLFHYYDKDFNNEADTPDNFQSRRPNTSFCFLDIRSPGLGDTAMYLCATSKGARGGYTEAFFGQGTRLTVV.

This clone was seen just once. The chain is built from TRBV27 and TRBJ2-1, with 12 nucleotides matching TRBD2. The V gene's germline CDR1 is MNHEY and CDR2 SMNVEV (reference sequence). The CDR3 sequence is 19 residues long. Germline trimming cut 5 bases from V and 0 bases from J; bases unmatched to any gene: 11. The CDR3 is CASSRPGLAGGSSYNEQFF. The CDR3 DNA reads as TGTGCCAGCAGTCGACCGGGGCTAGCGGGGGGGAGCTCCTACAATGAGCAGTTCTTC.

This chain joins TRBV27 and TRBJ1-5; 8 bases line up with TRBD1. The CDR3 totals 14 residues. Germline V gives CDR1 MNHEY, CDR2 SMNVEV (reference sequence). With 5 bases clipped from V and 3 bases from J, the junction kept 3 bases outside the gene matches. The CDR3 reads CASSIRGLNQPQHF. CDR3 bases: TGTGCCAGCAGTATCAGGGGGCTCAATCAGCCCCAGCATTTT.

This sequence joins TRBV19 and TRBJ1-5; D is ambiguous. There are 14 residues in the CDR3. Germline V lookup: CDR1 LNHDA, CDR2 SQIVND (reference sequence). Trimming removed 3 bases from V and 2 bases from J, with 8 bases in between. The CDR3 is CASSIVHGNQPQHF. CDR3 DNA sequence: TGTGCCAGTAGTATTGTACACGGCAATCAGCCCCAGCATTTT.

The rearrangement joins TRBV7-9 to TRBJ1-2; TRBD1 agrees at 8 bases. Germline values: CDR1 SEHNR, CDR2 FQNEAQ (reference sequence). The CDR3 runs 17 residues. Trimming took 5 bases from V and 1 from J; bases not matched to a gene: 12. In nucleotides, the CDR3 is TGTGCCAGCAGCCCCGGGACAGGTCTTCTCTTTAACTATGGCTACACCTTC. This encodes CASSPGTGLLFNYGYTF.

The V and J genes are TRBV18 and TRBJ1-4; D not certain. CDR1 is KGHSH, CDR2 LQKENI, per germline. V lost 2 bases and J 6 bases, leaving 13 bases between the germline ends. The CDR3 covers 15 residues. Here the CDR3 DNA reads TGTGCCAGCTCACCAGAGGGTTTTGTGGATGAAAAACTGTTTTTT. Protein: CASSPEGFVDEKLFF.

The chain recombines TRBV11-1 with TRBJ1-3, with D possibly matching TRBD1 (6 bases). Germline loops: CDR1 SGHAT, CDR2 FQDESV (reference sequence). This CDR3 contains 16 residues. Deletions cut 6 bases from V and 4 bases from J, with 19 bases between. This CDR3 is CASSLSTGSTGNTIYF. CDR3 sequence (DNA): TGTGCCAGCAGTCTCTCTACAGGGAGCACCGGAAACACCATATATTTT.

CDR3 region: CASSPRRDPNTEAFF. The DNA for the CDR3 is TGTGCCAGCTCACCACGCCGGGACCCGAACACTGAAGCTTTCTTT. J is TRBJ1-1 and V is TRBV18, with D possibly TRBD1 on 5 matching bases. The CDR3 is made up of 15 amino acids. Germline values: CDR1 KGHSH, CDR2 LQKENI. V lost 1 base, J lost 1 base, and 10 bases lay in between. Variable domain in full (rest from reference TRBV18 and TRBJ1-1): NAGVMQNPRHLVRRRGQEARLRCSPMKGHSHVYWYRQLPEEGLKFMVYLQKENIIDESGMPKERFSAEFPKEGPSILRIQQVVRGDSAAYFCASSPRRDPNTEAFFGQGTRLTVV.

Regarding this clone: Additional DNA sequences in this sample encode the identical CDR3. This CDR3 reads CASSPGGNTEAFF. As DNA, the CDR3 is TGTGCCAGCAGTCCAGGGGGGAACACTGAAGCTTTCTTT. The chain is built from TRBV12-3 or TRBV12-4 and TRBJ1-1, with TRBD1 matching 7 bases. The CDR3 contains 13 residues. V gave up 5 bases and J gave up 1 base; unmatched junction bases: 1.

The rearrangement joins TRBV20-1 to TRBJ1-2, with a possible D match to TRBD1 (5 bases). V shed 5 bases and J shed 6 bases, with 10 bases lying between them. The CDR3 is made up of 11 amino acids. Germline-derived CDR1 and CDR2 are DFQATT and SNEGSKA (reference sequence). CDR3 amino acids: CSADSMDGYTF. The CDR3 nucleotides read TGCAGTGCTGACAGTATGGATGGCTACACCTTC.

V gene TRBV15 combines with J gene TRBJ1-2, with 9 bases fitting TRBD1. After removal of 2 bases from V and 6 bases from J, the junction contained 13 bases not matched to a gene. CDR1 LNHNV and CDR2 YYDKDF come from the germline V gene (reference sequence). This CDR3 is 17 amino acids long. The CDR3 protein is CATSRTLQGAQSNGYTF. CDR3 nucleotide sequence: TGTGCCACCAGCAGAACCTTACAGGGGGCGCAATCAAATGGCTACACCTTC.

The chain has TRBV5-1 and TRBJ1-1, with 9 nucleotides matching TRBD1. Trimming at V came to 3 bases and at J to 5 bases, leaving 11 bases not matched to a gene. Germline CDR1 SGHRS, CDR2 YFSETQ. The CDR3 sequence is 16 residues long. CDR3 sequence reads: CASSYRDRALRTEAFF. CDR3 in DNA: TGCGCCAGCAGCTACCGGGACAGGGCCTTAAGGACTGAAGCTTTCTTT.

V gene TRBV19 combines with J gene TRBJ1-5, with 8 positions matching TRBD1. Germline trimming cut 3 bases from V and 6 bases from J; bases unmatched to any gene: 10. The germline CDR1 and CDR2 sequences are LNHDA and SQIVND (reference sequence). The CDR3 is 16 amino acids. The CDR3 DNA sequence: TGTGCCAGTAGTATCAGTAGGCAGGGGGCTTTTCAGCCCCAGCATTTT. It yields the protein CASSISRQGAFQPQHF. Full variable domain (outside the CDR3, taken from reference TRBV19 and TRBJ1-5): DGGITQSPKYLFRKEGQNVTLSCEQNLNHDAMYWYRQDPGQGLRLIYYSQIVNDFQKGDIAEGYSVSREKKESFPLTVTSAQKNPTAFYLCASSISRQGAFQPQHFGDGTRLSIL.

The CDR3 loop reads CATSRGRFWAGRDSYEQYF. The DNA of the CDR3 is TGTGCCACCAGCAGAGGGCGTTTCTGGGCAGGGAGAGATTCCTACGAGCAGTACTTC. The V call is TRBV15, the J call TRBJ2-7; D may be TRBD1 or TRBD2 (5 bases each). The CDR3 consists of 19 residues. The V gene's germline CDR1 is LNHNV and CDR2 YYDKDF (reference sequence). V lost 1 base, J lost 1 base, and 23 bases lay in between.

This chain uses TRBV5-1 with TRBJ2-7; 9 positions match TRBD1. In germline, CDR1 is SGHRS, CDR2 YFSETQ. This CDR3 comprises 16 residues. With 4 bases clipped from V and 3 bases from J, the junction kept 11 bases outside the gene matches. CDR3 sequence reads: CASSNQPSGQGYEQYF. The CDR3 region has the DNA TGCGCCAGCAGCAACCAACCCTCGGGACAGGGCTACGAGCAGTACTTC.

This clone was detected once. This chain connects TRBV11-2 to TRBJ1-3; D gene unclear. Per germline, CDR1 SGHAT and CDR2 FQNNGV. Deletions cut 0 bases from V and 1 base from J, with 7 bases between. CDR3 length equals 15 residues. DNA for the CDR3: TGTGCCAGCAGCTTAGATGGACGGTCTGGAAACACCATATATTTT. It translates to CASSLDGRSGNTIYF.